The clone carrying this TCR beta chain was observed once. Its antigen remains unidentified. These data belong to a study of regulatory T cells in long-lasting Graves disease. Study results and caveats: Comparison showed that persistent patients shared more public clonotypes (2,741) than new patients (approximately 870).

Germline assignment: CDR1 SGHRS and CDR2 YFSETQ. V gave up 4 bases and J gave up 2 bases, with 13 bases separating them. This CDR3 region has 14 residues. Through Arm-PCR of CDR3 regions and iRepertoire HTBI primers, TCR beta libraries were built. TCRdb redid the calling of the multiplex PCR reads with MiXCR, one entry per CDR3 protein. The data show 600,000 to 650,000 distinct CDR3 sequences, about 16% seen once. Regarding time point: newly diagnosed GD, antithyroid drugs for less than 3 months. PBMC RNA was the source of the TCR library. Blood from the periphery, about 9.7 milliliters in all, was drawn into EDTA tubes. Another study also made use of these data, one on T cells in Graves' hyperthyroidism and ophthalmopathy.

This TCR came from a woman in her twenties or thirties with Graves disease. This rearrangement joins TRBV5-1 to TRBJ2-7; TRBD1 is a possible D gene (6 bases). The source material was peripheral blood mononuclear cells (PBMCs), sampled at new diagnosis, from a patient treated with antithyroid drugs. CDR3 loop: CASSDRGLPYEQYF. CDR3 sequence (DNA): TGCGCCAGCAGCGATAGGGGGTTACCCTACGAGCAGTACTTC.